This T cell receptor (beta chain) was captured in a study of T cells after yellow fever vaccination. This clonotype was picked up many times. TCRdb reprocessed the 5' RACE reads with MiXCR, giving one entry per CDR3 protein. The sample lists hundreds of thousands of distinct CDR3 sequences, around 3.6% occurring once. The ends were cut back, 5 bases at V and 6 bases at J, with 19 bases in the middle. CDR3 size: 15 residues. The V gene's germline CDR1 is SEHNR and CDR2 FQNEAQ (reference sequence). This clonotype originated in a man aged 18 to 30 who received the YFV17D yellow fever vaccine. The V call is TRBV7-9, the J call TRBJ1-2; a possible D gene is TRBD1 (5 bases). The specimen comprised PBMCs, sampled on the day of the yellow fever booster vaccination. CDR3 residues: CASSLGTALLDGYTF. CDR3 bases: TGTGCCAGCAGCCTCGGGACCGCGCTGCTGGATGGCTACACCTTC.